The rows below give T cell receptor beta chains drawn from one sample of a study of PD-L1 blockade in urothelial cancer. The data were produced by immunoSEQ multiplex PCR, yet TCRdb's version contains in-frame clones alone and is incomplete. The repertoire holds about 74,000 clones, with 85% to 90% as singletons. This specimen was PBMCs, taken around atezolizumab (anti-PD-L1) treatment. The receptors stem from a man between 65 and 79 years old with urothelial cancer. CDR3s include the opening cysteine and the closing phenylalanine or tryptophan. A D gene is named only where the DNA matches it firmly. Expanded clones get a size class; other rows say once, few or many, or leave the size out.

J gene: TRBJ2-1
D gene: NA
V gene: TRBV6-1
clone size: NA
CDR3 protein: CASKTGSVRNEQFF
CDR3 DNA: TGTGCCAGCAAGACCGGGTCCGTCCGAAATGAGCAGTTCTTC

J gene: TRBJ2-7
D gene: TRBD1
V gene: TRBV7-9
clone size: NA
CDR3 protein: CASTNFRGRIEQYF
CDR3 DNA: TGTGCCAGCACCAACTTCAGGGGGCGAATCGAGCAGTACTTC

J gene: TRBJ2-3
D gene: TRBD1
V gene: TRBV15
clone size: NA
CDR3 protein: CATSGRTGTGRTDTQYF
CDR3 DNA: TGTGCCACCAGCGGGAGGACCGGGACAGGGAGGACAGATACGCAGTATTTT

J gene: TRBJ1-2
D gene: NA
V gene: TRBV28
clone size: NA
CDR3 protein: CASRFRSYGYTF
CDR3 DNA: TGTGCCAGCAGATTCAGAAGCTATGGCTACACCTTC

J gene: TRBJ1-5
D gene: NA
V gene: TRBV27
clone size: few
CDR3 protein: CASSLEAWGNQPQHF
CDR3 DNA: TGTGCCAGCAGTTTGGAGGCGTGGGGCAATCAGCCCCAGCATTTT

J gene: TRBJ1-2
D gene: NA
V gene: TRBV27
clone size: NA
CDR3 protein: CASRQGNYGYTF
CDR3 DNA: TGTGCCAGCAGGCAGGGCAACTATGGCTACACCTTC

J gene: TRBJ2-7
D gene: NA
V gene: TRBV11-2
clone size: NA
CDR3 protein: CASTPGMEYEQYF
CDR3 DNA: TGTGCCAGCACCCCCGGGATGGAGTACGAGCAGTACTTC

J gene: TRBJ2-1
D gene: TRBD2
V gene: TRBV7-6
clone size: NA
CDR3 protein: CASSSTSLTYNEQFF
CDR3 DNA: TGTGCCAGCAGCTCGACTAGCTTAACCTACAATGAGCAGTTCTTC

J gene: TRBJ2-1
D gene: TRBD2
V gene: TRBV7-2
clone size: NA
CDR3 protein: CASSLRPAGGNGEQFF
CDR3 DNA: TGTGCCAGCAGCTTACGGCCAGCGGGAGGGAACGGGGAGCAGTTCTTC

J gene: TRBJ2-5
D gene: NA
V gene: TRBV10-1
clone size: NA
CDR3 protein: CASSLGTGSQETQYF
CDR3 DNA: TGCGCCAGCAGTTTAGGGACTGGATCACAAGAGACCCAGTACTTC

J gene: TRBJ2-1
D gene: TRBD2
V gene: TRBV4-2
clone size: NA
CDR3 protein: CASSLVAGEINNEQFF
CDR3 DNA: TGTGCCAGCAGCCTAGTAGCGGGAGAGATCAACAATGAGCAGTTCTTC

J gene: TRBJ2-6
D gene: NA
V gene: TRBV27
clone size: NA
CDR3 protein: CASRRQGPGANVLTF
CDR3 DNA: TGTGCCAGCAGGAGGCAGGGCCCTGGGGCCAACGTCCTGACTTTC

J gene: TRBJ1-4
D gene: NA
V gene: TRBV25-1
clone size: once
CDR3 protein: CASSSDGRGEKLFF
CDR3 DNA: TGTGCCAGCAGTTCGGACGGAAGGGGGGAAAAACTGTTTTTT